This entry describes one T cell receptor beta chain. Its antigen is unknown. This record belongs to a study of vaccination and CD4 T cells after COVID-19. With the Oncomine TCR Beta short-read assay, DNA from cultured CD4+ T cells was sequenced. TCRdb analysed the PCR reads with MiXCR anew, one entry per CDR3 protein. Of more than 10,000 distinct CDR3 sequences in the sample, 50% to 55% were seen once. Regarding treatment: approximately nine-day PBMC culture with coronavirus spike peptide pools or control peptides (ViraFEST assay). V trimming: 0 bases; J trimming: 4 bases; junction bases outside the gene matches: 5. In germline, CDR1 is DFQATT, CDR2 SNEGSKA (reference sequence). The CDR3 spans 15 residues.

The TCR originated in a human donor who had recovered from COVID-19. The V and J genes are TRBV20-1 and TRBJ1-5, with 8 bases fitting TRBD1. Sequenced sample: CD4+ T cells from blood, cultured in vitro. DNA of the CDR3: TGCAGTGCTAGAGATCTTGGACAGGGTAATCAGCCCCAGCATTTT. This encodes CSARDLGQGNQPQHF.